The clone carrying this T cell receptor beta chain was seen a handful of times. The antigen is unknown. Each CDR3 protein is one row after TCRdb ran MiXCR on the reads. The table has approximately 750,000 distinct CDR3 sequences, under 40% seen once; the top ten hold about 2.8%. The germline V gene has CDR1 SGHVS and CDR2 FQNEAQ. V was cut by 6 bases and J by 0 bases, with 14 bases left in between. CDR3 size: 15 residues. These data come from a study of T cell repertoires in cytomegalovirus infection. At the level of the study: Carrying CMV and the relevant HLA type showed in public TCR beta signatures. General study points: Based on cumulative public TCR beta family frequency, carriers of CMV plus the relevant HLA were identified. HLA-C-restricted, CMV-specific TCR beta clonotypes were dominant ex vivo.

The receptor was derived from a human donor in good health (CMV status not recorded). Some clones in this sample may be carry-over from other donors' samples. Sample: PBMCs. This chain joins TRBV7-8 and TRBJ2-5, with D tentatively TRBD1 or TRBD2 (5 bases each). CDR3 residues: CASSGFGAYQETQYF. As DNA, the CDR3 is TGTGCCAGCAGTGGGTTCGGGGCTTACCAAGAGACCCAGTACTTC.